These 18 T cell receptor beta chains share one sample of origin, sequenced in a study of T-cell reconstitution after alpha-beta-depleted transplantation in children. Unique molecular identifiers were incorporated when the TCRbeta library was constructed. In TCRdb, the PCR reads were re-called with MiXCR into one record per CDR3 protein. The sample lists around 450,000 distinct CDR3 sequences; around 15% were seen once. The source was PBMCs, mostly from graft donor cells, collected 360 days after TCRalphabeta/CD19-depleted stem cell transplant. These receptor sequences come from a boy in the first two years of life who had a stem cell transplant for Wiskott-Aldrich syndrome, so the T cells may come from the graft donor.

This clonotype turned up a few times. This rearrangement joins TRBV6-1 to TRBJ2-1, with 11 bases aligning to TRBD2. V was clipped by 2 bases and J by 0 bases; unmatched bases: 12. Germline lookup yields CDR1 MNHNS and CDR2 SASEGT. The CDR3 length is 20 residues. Here the CDR3 reads CASSEKGTSGPHSSYNEQFF. The DNA of the CDR3 is TGTGCCAGCAGTGAAAAGGGGACTAGCGGCCCCCACTCCTCCTACAATGAGCAGTTCTTC.

The chain combines TRBV10-2 with TRBJ2-7; tentative D call: TRBD1 (6 bases). Per germline, CDR1 WSHSY and CDR2 SAAADI. The V gene lost 6 bases and the J gene lost 6 bases, with 18 bases spanning the gap. This CDR3 is built from 14 residues. In DNA, the CDR3 is TGCGCCAGCAGGGACAGTTCTATATACGTCGAGCAGTACTTC. Its protein is CASRDSSIYVEQYF.

The chain employs TRBV2 and TRBJ2-3; D unclear. Trimming removed 4 bases at V and 2 bases at J, with 10 bases between. The CDR3 is made up of 14 amino acids. Germline V CDR1 and CDR2: SNHLY, FYNNEI. The CDR3 spells CASSALVLTDTQYF. The DNA for the CDR3 is TGTGCCAGCAGTGCGCTAGTTCTCACAGATACGCAGTATTTT.

This clonotype has more than one count but fewer than ten. The V gene is TRBV10-3, the J gene TRBJ2-5, with a possible D match to TRBD1 (6 bases). From germline, CDR1 is ENHRY and CDR2 SYGVKD. This CDR3 comprises 17 residues. V was pared by 0 bases and J by 5 bases, with 19 bases between. This chain's CDR3 is CAISESSPPRGLETQYF. The CDR3 DNA sequence: TGTGCCATCAGTGAGTCAAGTCCGCCAAGGGGGTTGGAGACCCAGTACTTC.

This chain connects TRBV10-3 to TRBJ2-5; TRBD2 might be the D (6 bases). V was trimmed by 5 bases and J by 5 bases, leaving 18 bases between them. Germline loops: CDR1 ENHRY, CDR2 SYGVKD. This CDR3 has 15 amino acids. The CDR3 DNA reads as TGTGCCATCAGTCCCGGATTGGGCCGGGGGGAGACCCAGTACTTC. Its translation: CAISPGLGRGETQYF.

The chain carries TRBV10-3 and TRBJ2-7; TRBD2 matches at 7 bases. This CDR3 spans 11 amino acids. Trimming cost V 8 bases and J 4 bases; bases outside gene matches: 2. CDR1 is ENHRY, CDR2 SYGVKD, per germline. The CDR3 is CAIRAGYEQYF. The CDR3 DNA is TGTGCCATCCGAGCGGGGTACGAGCAGTACTTC.

Ten or more counts support this clonotype. V and J are TRBV20-1 and TRBJ2-7; D gene uncertain. CDR1 is DFQATT, CDR2 SNEGSKA, per germline (reference sequence). The CDR3 spans 15 residues. Between the trimmed V and J ends, which lost 4 bases and 1 base, there was a span of 17 bases. CDR3 region: CSAINGRMNSYEQYF. The CDR3 bases are TGCAGTGCTATTAATGGACGGATGAATTCCTACGAGCAGTACTTC.

This clonotype was seen more than once but under ten times. The rearrangement uses TRBV19 and TRBJ2-1; 9 bases match TRBD1. V trimming: 3 bases; J trimming: 2 bases; junction bases outside the gene matches: 5. Germline CDR1 LNHDA, CDR2 SQIVND (reference sequence). This CDR3 is 16 amino acids long. CDR3: CASSIPTGGPYNEQFF. The CDR3, as DNA: TGTGCCAGTAGTATCCCCACAGGGGGCCCCTACAATGAGCAGTTCTTC.

In its sample, this clonotype was seen a few times. The gene calls are TRBV12-3 or TRBV12-4 and TRBJ2-7, with a tentative D call TRBD2 (5 bases). With 3 bases removed from V and 7 bases from J, the gap between germline ends came to 10 bases. This CDR3 region has 12 residues. The CDR3 protein is CASSLAEVEQYF. CDR3 in DNA: TGTGCCAGCAGTTTGGCGGAGGTTGAGCAGTACTTC.

In this sample, this clonotype turned up a few times. J is TRBJ2-7 and V is TRBV5-1, with TRBD2 matching over 10 bases. The germline gives CDR1 SGHRS, CDR2 YFSETQ. CDR3 length equals 14 residues. With 4 bases clipped from V and 5 bases from J, the junction kept 6 bases outside the gene matches. In nucleotides, the CDR3 is TGCGCCAGCAGCCTTAGCGGGAGGCTGGACGAGCAGTACTTC. Its protein product is CASSLSGRLDEQYF.

The rearrangement links TRBV20-1 to TRBJ2-4; unclear D gene. This CDR3 is 17 amino acids long. Germline CDR1 reads DFQATT; CDR2 reads SNEGSKA (reference sequence). Trimming left V 6 bases short and J 1 base short, with 22 bases between. The CDR3 reads CSAQAPGGTRAKNIQYF. For the CDR3, the DNA is TGCAGTGCCCAGGCTCCGGGTGGTACGCGGGCCAAAAACATTCAGTACTTC.

The chain carries TRBV10-1 and TRBJ2-5; D is unresolved. With 0 bases removed from V and 5 bases from J, the gap between germline ends came to 10 bases. The CDR3 consists of 14 residues. Germline V gene sequence: CDR1 WNHNN, CDR2 SYGVQD (reference sequence). The CDR3 sequence is CASSESRGGETQYF. In DNA, the CDR3 is TGCGCCAGCAGTGAGTCGAGAGGTGGGGAGACCCAGTACTTC.

This clonotype occurred many times. The rearrangement uses TRBV10-1 and TRBJ2-7; maybe TRBD1 (6 bases). Germline CDR1 WNHNN, CDR2 SYGVQD (reference sequence). V shed 8 bases and J shed 3 bases, with 14 bases lying between them. There are 13 residues in the CDR3. CDR3 sequence (DNA): TGCGCCAGCTCCAGGGGTCGGGTCTACGAGCAGTACTTC. Encoded protein: CASSRGRVYEQYF.

This clonotype was observed a handful of times. The gene calls are TRBV7-8 and TRBJ2-3; D is undetermined. Per germline, CDR1 SGHVS and CDR2 FQNEAQ. The CDR3 runs 16 residues. Trimming shortened V by 5 bases and J by 4 bases, and 19 bases separated the two germline ends. The CDR3 nucleotides read TGTGCCAGCAGCCGCGTGAGGTTAGGAAAGCCAGATACGCAGTATTTT. Translating gives CASSRVRLGKPDTQYF.

This chain joins TRBV5-1 and TRBJ2-7; 9 bases agree with TRBD1. V shed 2 bases, J shed 2 bases, and the junction held 11 bases outside the gene matches. The CDR3 loop spans 17 amino acids. CDR1 is SGHRS, CDR2 YFSETQ, per germline. CDR3 residues: CASSFGTGRRYAYEQYF. CDR3 in DNA: TGCGCCAGCAGCTTCGGGACAGGGCGTCGTTACGCCTACGAGCAGTACTTC.

The rearrangement joins TRBV28 to TRBJ2-2; the match to TRBD1 covers 9 bases. This CDR3 has 17 amino acids. V was pared by 5 bases and J by 6 bases, with 13 bases of the junction left unmatched. Per the germline V gene, CDR1 is MDHEN and CDR2 is SYDVKM. The CDR3 coding sequence is TGTGCCAGCAGTCCCTCAAATGGACAGGGGTATCCCGGGGAGCTGTTTTTT. Protein sequence: CASSPSNGQGYPGELFF. Filled out from reference TRBV28 and TRBJ2-2, the complete variable domain reads DVKVTQSSRYLVKRTGEKVFLECVQDMDHENMFWYRQDPGLGLRLIYFSYDVKMKEKGDIPEGYSVSREKKERFSLILESASTNQTSMYLCASSPSNGQGYPGELFFGEGSRLTVL.

Regarding this clonotype: A much larger clone lies one base from this, so it may be a read error. The chain links TRBV6-5 to TRBJ2-1; TRBD2 matches at 8 bases. With V trimmed by 4 bases and J by 6 bases, 11 bases remained unmatched. The CDR3 covers 16 residues. Germline V lookup: CDR1 MNHEY, CDR2 SVGAGI. CDR3 residues: CASSSLSGRAFNEQFF. CDR3 nucleotide sequence: TGTGCCAGCAGTTCCCTTTCCGGGAGGGCATTCAATGAGCAGTTCTTC.

CDR3 bases: TGTGCCAGCAGCTTAGATCTAGGGACGGGCTCCGGGGAGCTGTTTTTT. This sequence encodes CASSLDLGTGSGELFF. The J gene is TRBJ2-2, the V gene TRBV11-2; D may correspond to TRBD1 or TRBD2 (5 bases each). The CDR3 is 16 residues long. The V end lost 0 bases, the J end lost 6 bases, and 14 bases lay between the germline ends. Germline V gene data show CDR1 as SGHAT and CDR2 as FQNNGV.